The rows below give T cell receptor beta chains drawn from one sample of a study of T cell changes during pregnancy in multiple sclerosis. Sequencing used immunoSEQ multiplex PCR; TCRdb keeps in-frame clones, though not all of them. The sample includes approximately 60,000 clones, around 94% of them seen just once. Sequenced material: CD8+ T cells from peripheral blood mononuclear cells, taken in the third trimester of pregnancy. The receptors were sampled from a female donor with multiple sclerosis, enrolled in a pregnancy study. Each CDR3 is given with its conserved first and last residue. The D gene is left open where the match is weak. Part of the rows lack a size; the others show once, few, many or a class for expanded clones.

d_call | j_call | v_call | clone_size | cdr3_aa | cdr3_nt
TRBD1 | TRBJ2-7 | TRBV28 | once | CASSPGTGTYEQYF | TGTGCCAGCAGCCCCGGGACAGGGACGTACGAGCAGTACTTC
- | TRBJ2-6 | TRBV27 | - | CASSLFFGEDGANVLTF | TGTGCCAGCAGTTTATTTTTCGGGGAGGACGGGGCCAACGTCCTGACTTTC
TRBD2 | TRBJ2-7 | TRBV30 | - | CAWSVKRGVSEQYF | TGTGCCTGGAGTGTAAAACGGGGGGTCTCCGAGCAGTACTTC
- | TRBJ2-7 | TRBV2 | - | CASSALLEWEQYF | TGTGCCAGCAGTGCGTTACTAGAATGGGAGCAGTACTTC
- | TRBJ1-1 | TRBV10-3 | - | CAISESIFPGQELGIEAFF | TGTGCCATCAGTGAGTCCATTTTTCCGGGACAAGAGTTGGGGATTGAAGCTTTCTTT
TRBD1 | TRBJ2-7 | TRBV30 | - | CGSTGPFTYEQYF | TGTGGTTCGACAGGGCCCTTTACCTACGAGCAGTACTTC
TRBD2 | TRBJ2-1 | TRBV13 | - | CASSSTSGFFDEQFF | TGTGCCAGCAGTTCTACTAGCGGCTTTTTCGATGAGCAGTTCTTC
TRBD1 | TRBJ2-2 | TRBV6-6 | - | CASSLNRGQVPGELFF | TGTGCCAGCAGCCTCAACAGGGGGCAAGTCCCCGGGGAGCTGTTTTTT
TRBD2 | TRBJ2-1 | TRBV19 | - | CASSKPGLAAYNEQFF | TGTGCCAGTAGCAAACCGGGACTAGCGGCCTACAATGAGCAGTTCTTC
TRBD2 | TRBJ2-1 | TRBV4-2 | - | CASSQAPVTSGRPYNEQFF | TGTGCCAGCAGCCAAGCCCCGGTGACTAGCGGGAGACCCTACAATGAGCAGTTCTTC
TRBD2 | TRBJ2-3 | TRBV5-6 | - | CASSLYIAGATDTQYF | TGTGCCAGCAGCTTGTACATAGCGGGAGCAACAGATACGCAGTATTTT
- | TRBJ2-5 | TRBV9 | - | CASSPWTGETQYF | TGTGCCAGCAGCCCGTGGACTGGAGAGACCCAGTACTTC
TRBD2 | TRBJ2-1 | TRBV5-5 | - | CASSFRTSSNEQFF | TGTGCCAGCAGCTTCCGGACTAGCAGCAATGAGCAGTTCTTC
TRBD2 | TRBJ2-1 | TRBV5-1 | - | CASSNAAGVSSNEQFF | TGCGCCAGCAGCAACGCAGCGGGAGTGAGCAGCAATGAGCAGTTCTTC
- | TRBJ1-3 | TRBV30 | - | CAWSVLGGEVNTIYF | TGTGCCTGGAGTGTACTGGGAGGGGAGGTAAACACCATATATTTT
- | TRBJ2-1 | TRBV7-9 | - | CASSSGLNEQFF | TGTGCCAGCAGCTCGGGGTTAAATGAGCAGTTCTTC
- | TRBJ2-1 | TRBV5-6 | - | CASSLVAVRSYNEQFF | TGTGCCAGCAGCTTGGTAGCGGTTAGGAGCTACAATGAGCAGTTCTTC
TRBD1 | TRBJ1-4 | TRBV7-8 | - | CASSGSLWTGLWSNEKLFF | TGTGCCAGCAGCGGCAGCCTTTGGACAGGGTTATGGTCTAATGAAAAACTGTTTTTT
- | TRBJ1-1 | TRBV5-4 | once | CASSVIGATEAFF | TGTGCCAGCAGCGTCATAGGGGCCACTGAAGCTTTCTTT
TRBD1 | TRBJ2-2 | TRBV11-3 | - | CASSPDRGNTGELFF | TGTGCCAGCAGTCCAGACAGGGGGAACACCGGGGAGCTGTTTTTT
- | TRBJ2-7 | TRBV7-9 | - | CASKQGTSYEQYF | TGTGCCAGCAAGCAGGGTACATCCTACGAGCAGTACTTC
- | TRBJ2-1 | TRBV9 | - | CASSWLTGIEQFF | TGTGCCAGCAGCTGGCTAACAGGGATTGAGCAGTTCTTC
TRBD2 | TRBJ2-7 | TRBV2 | once | CASSEFSGRAEQYF | TGTGCCAGCAGTGAATTTAGCGGGAGGGCCGAGCAGTACTTC
- | TRBJ2-7 | TRBV4-2 | - | CASSQDGFPGDEQYF | TGTGCCAGCAGCCAAGATGGCTTTCCGGGTGACGAGCAGTACTTC
TRBD1 | TRBJ2-7 | TRBV4-1 | - | CASSHGSGGRYEQYF | TGCGCCAGCAGCCATGGTTCAGGGGGTAGGTACGAGCAGTACTTC
TRBD1 | TRBJ1-5 | TRBV5-6 | - | CASSFGTGYGQPQHF | TGTGCCAGCAGCTTTGGGACAGGGTACGGACAGCCCCAGCATTTT
- | TRBJ2-2 | TRBV27 | - | CASRPENTGELFF | TGTGCCAGCAGACCCGAGAATACCGGGGAGCTGTTTTTT
TRBD2 | TRBJ2-2 | TRBV4-2 | few | CASSQGLAGEAGELFF | TGTGCCAGCAGCCAAGGACTAGCGGGAGAAGCCGGGGAGCTGTTTTTT
TRBD2 | TRBJ2-7 | TRBV6-6 | - | CASRGGSDYEQYF | TGTGCCAGCAGGGGAGGGTCTGACTACGAGCAGTACTTC
TRBD2 | TRBJ2-4 | TRBV10-2 | - | CASTGTSNPKNIQYF | TGCGCCAGCACCGGGACTAGTAACCCCAAAAACATTCAGTACTTC
- | TRBJ2-1 | TRBV27 | once | CASSPAVGERYNEQFF | TGTGCCAGCAGCCCAGCTGTGGGAGAGAGGTACAATGAGCAGTTCTTC